This T cell receptor beta chain was sequenced during a study of blood T cell repertoires in COVID-19. Background on the study: The samples span acute and convalescent COVID-19 from the United States, Italy and Spain.

In the original workflow: Reference gene primer amplification gave estimated nucleated cell counts. Only in-frame clones appear in the TCRdb table, and some are missing; sequencing was by immunoSEQ multiplex PCR. V, J and clone size reflect that table, while D and trimming were determined from the DNA. The sample lists tens of thousands of clones, approximately 86% seen once, with 10% to 15% in the top ten. Input material: peripheral blood. The sequence was collected from a human donor in a cohort sampled during active COVID-19. The donor label of this sample is uncertain.

The CDR3 nucleotides are TGTGCCAGCAGTTATAGGACAGGGTCCGTCTTCCATGAGCAGTTCTTC. Residues: CASSYRTGSVFHEQFF. The chain is built from TRBV6-5 and TRBJ2-1; 8 positions agree with TRBD1. This CDR3 has 16 residues. CDR1 and CDR2 from the germline V gene are MNHEY and SVGAGI. J gave up 8 bases and V 3 bases, and 12 bases lay outside the gene matches.